The clone carrying this TCR beta chain was seen a few times. Rearranged V-D-J TRB sequences were amplified with a mixed TRB-A/B primer pool. TCRdb redid the calling of the multiplex PCR reads with MiXCR, one entry per CDR3 protein. The sample lists fewer than 15,000 distinct CDR3 sequences, roughly 25% occurring once. This sample was taken from a study of T cell repertoires in aging, cancer and after chemotherapy. Study as a whole: Donor ages fell into six groups from 30 or younger up to 70 or older.

The template was genomic DNA from peripheral blood, not RNA. The CDR3 runs to 12 residues. V lost 4 bases to trimming and J lost 6 bases, with 7 bases between them. Germline lookup yields CDR1 MDHEN and CDR2 SYDVKM. The specimen sequenced was blood. V usage is TRBV28 and J usage is TRBJ1-5; D is unresolved. The TCR originated in a human donor in good health. CDR3 amino acids: CASSSLGQPQHF. For the CDR3, the DNA is TGTGCCAGCAGTTCCTTAGGTCAGCCCCAGCATTTT. The complete variable domain, with remaining parts taken from reference TRBV28 and TRBJ1-5, reads DVKVTQSSRYLVKRTGEKVFLECVQDMDHENMFWYRQDPGLGLRLIYFSYDVKMKEKGDIPEGYSVSREKKERFSLILESASTNQTSMYLCASSSLGQPQHFGDGTRLSIL.